This T cell receptor (beta chain) was captured by sequencing in a study of blood T cell repertoires in COVID-19. Study-wide background: There were acute and convalescent COVID-19 samples, and they came from the United States, Italy and Spain.

Patients of the Seattle cohort, enrolled during active infection, were followed longitudinally. Authors' methods: Amplification of reference gene primers was used by the study to estimate nucleated cell counts. The assay was immunoSEQ multiplex PCR, and TCRdb's table has in-frame clones only and misses some. The DNA was the basis for D and trimming; V, J and clone size are from that table. The table has a few hundred thousand clones, 83% seen once. Germline V gene sequence: CDR1 MNHEY, CDR2 SVGEGT. This CDR3 spans 14 amino acids. With 2 bases clipped from V and 5 bases from J, the junction kept 5 bases outside the gene matches.

The sequence derives from a young woman with COVID-19, enrolled during active disease. The sample was peripheral blood. The V call is TRBV6-2 or TRBV6-3, the J call TRBJ2-5; 7 bases map to TRBD2. The CDR3: CASSYAGGEETQYF. CDR3 in DNA: TGTGCCAGCAGTTACGCTGGGGGGGAGGAGACCCAGTACTTC.